The 25 T cell receptor beta chains below were found in one sample sequenced in a study of shared clonotypes between healthy human individuals. The repertoire was sequenced with immunoSEQ multiplex PCR; TCRdb's copy has only in-frame clones and lacks some. The repertoire holds roughly 2.6 million clones, with approximately 94% as singletons. Sequenced sample: naive CD4+ T cells sorted from blood. Documented subset: CD45RA+ positively selected. The receptors shown here come from a young man in good health.

The chain employs TRBV19 and TRBJ1-5; 9 bases agree with TRBD1. This CDR3 is 16 amino acids long. Germline V gene sequence: CDR1 LNHDA, CDR2 SQIVND (reference sequence). With V trimmed by 6 bases and J by 4 bases, 10 bases remained unmatched. The CDR3: CASSIGTGSLNQPQHF. The CDR3 DNA is TGTGCCAGTAGCATCGGGACAGGGTCGTTGAATCAGCCCCAGCATTTT.

This clone was counted a few times. The chain recombines TRBV30 with TRBJ2-6; no clear D. There are 12 residues in the CDR3. Trimming stripped 7 bases from V and 2 bases from J, with 6 bases between. Per germline, CDR1 GTSNPN and CDR2 SVGIG (reference sequence). This CDR3 reads CASNTGANVLTF. The CDR3 DNA follows: TGTGCCTCCAACACTGGGGCCAACGTCCTGACTTTC.

The chain joins TRBV2 to TRBJ2-7; TRBD1 agrees at 7 bases. This CDR3 has 15 amino acids. The J segment lost 7 bases and the V segment lost 6 bases, leaving 15 bases of the junction unmatched. CDR1 and CDR2 (germline): SNHLY, FYNNEI. CDR3 sequence: CASRTYRGALGEQYF. In nucleotides, the CDR3 is TGTGCCAGCAGGACATACAGGGGTGCGTTGGGGGAGCAGTACTTC.

The chain has TRBV6-1 and TRBJ1-1; TRBD1 matches 7 bases. Germline CDR1 MNHNS, CDR2 SASEGT. The CDR3 is 15 residues long. Unmatched junction bases numbered 9, after V lost 8 bases and J lost 0 bases. This chain's CDR3 is CASFQPGQMNTEAFF. The DNA of the CDR3 is TGTGCCAGCTTCCAACCGGGACAGATGAACACTGAAGCTTTCTTT.

The J gene is TRBJ2-5, the V gene TRBV5-1; TRBD2 matches at 7 bases. Trimming at V came to 0 bases and at J to 5 bases, leaving 10 bases not matched to a gene. The CDR3 length is 16 residues. Germline V gene sequence: CDR1 SGHRS, CDR2 YFSETQ. In DNA form, the CDR3 reads TGCGCCAGCAGCTTGGGCCCGGAGCGGGGTTGGGAGACCCAGTACTTC. Its protein product is CASSLGPERGWETQYF. The variable domain in full, with the rest retrieved from reference TRBV5-1 and TRBJ2-5, is KAGVTQTPRYLIKTRGQQVTLSCSPISGHRSVSWYQQTPGQGLQFLFEYFSETQRNKGNFPGRFSGRQFSNSRSEMNVSTLELGDSALYLCASSLGPERGWETQYFGPGTRLLVL.

V usage is TRBV5-1 and J usage is TRBJ2-1, with TRBD2 as a possible D gene (6 bases). V was trimmed by 4 bases and J by 8 bases, leaving 25 bases between them. Germline CDR1 reads SGHRS; CDR2 reads YFSETQ. This CDR3 comprises 17 residues. The CDR3 DNA sequence: TGCGCCAGCAGCCCCCTTACTAGCAGCCTCTTTAATTATGAGCAGTTCTTC. Translating gives CASSPLTSSLFNYEQFF.

The V call is TRBV6-6, the J call TRBJ1-4, with TRBD1 as a possible D gene (6 bases). V was trimmed by 7 bases and J by 8 bases, leaving 14 bases between them. This CDR3 has 13 amino acids. Germline V gene lookup returns CDR1 MNHNY and CDR2 SVGAGI (reference sequence). This chain's CDR3 is CASTRPGEEKLFF. In DNA, the CDR3 is TGTGCCAGCACCAGGCCAGGGGAAGAAAAACTGTTTTTT.

The chain links TRBV5-6 to TRBJ1-5, with 10 bases identical to TRBD1. The CDR3 is made up of 17 amino acids. The V and J ends lost 5 bases and 2 bases, in that order; junction bases with no gene match: 10. The germline V gene has CDR1 SGHDT and CDR2 YYEEEE. CDR3 coding DNA: TGTGCCAGCAGTTCGGGACAGGGGATTTTGGGCAATCAGCCCCAGCATTTT. Encoded protein: CASSSGQGILGNQPQHF.

The rearrangement joins TRBV6-1 to TRBJ2-3, with 9 positions matching TRBD1. From germline, CDR1 is MNHNS and CDR2 SASEGT. This CDR3 has 13 residues. V was pared by 6 bases and J by 2 bases, with 0 bases of the junction left unmatched. The DNA of the CDR3 is TGTGCCAGCAGACAGGGGGCCACAGATACGCAGTATTTT. Protein: CASRQGATDTQYF.

Regarding this clone: This sample includes further DNA sequences coding for the same CDR3. The J gene is TRBJ2-5, the V gene TRBV7-2, with no clear D. The CDR3 length is 13 residues. Germline lookup yields CDR1 SGHTA and CDR2 FQGNSA. V dropped 3 bases and J dropped 2 bases, with 7 bases sitting between them. The CDR3 bases are TGTGCCAGCAGCTTGGGCGGACAAGAGACCCAGTACTTC. It codes for CASSLGGQETQYF.

The chain carries TRBV7-9 and TRBJ1-1, with unresolved D. From germline, CDR1 is SEHNR and CDR2 FQNEAQ (reference sequence). V was cut by 2 bases and J by 6 bases, with 13 bases left in between. The CDR3 is 14 amino acids. Written as DNA, the CDR3 is TGTGCCAGCAGCTTACCGACCAACGGCGCTGAAGCTTTCTTT. Translation gives CASSLPTNGAEAFF.

This clone was counted once. One end of the junction does not line up with germline, which may come from a read error. This chain joins TRBV6-1 and TRBJ2-3; no definite D call. CDR1 and CDR2 from the germline V gene are MNHNS and SASEGT. The CDR3 covers 11 residues. The CDR3 DNA reads as TGTGCCAGCAGTGAGTCAGATCCGCAGTATTTT. Translation: CASSESDPQYF.

This rearrangement joins TRBV7-9 to TRBJ2-2; D is possibly TRBD1 (7 bases). In germline, CDR1 is SEHNR, CDR2 FQNEAQ (reference sequence). This CDR3 is built from 16 residues. With 7 bases removed from V and 4 bases from J, the gap between germline ends came to 19 bases. CDR3 protein: CASISGGPRGTGELFF. CDR3 DNA sequence: TGTGCCAGCATTTCAGGGGGGCCGAGGGGCACCGGGGAGCTGTTTTTT.

This clone was detected only a few times. Other DNA sequences in this sample translate to the same CDR3. The chain links TRBV5-1 to TRBJ2-7, with a tentative D call TRBD1 (5 bases). With 4 bases removed from V and 2 bases from J, the gap between germline ends came to 7 bases. CDR3 length: 12 amino acids. Germline V lookup: CDR1 SGHRS, CDR2 YFSETQ. Here the CDR3 reads CASSPDTYEQYF. As DNA, the CDR3 is TGCGCCAGCAGCCCGGACACCTACGAGCAGTACTTC.

A single count supports this clone. This sample includes further DNA sequences coding for the same CDR3. The chain has TRBV5-1 and TRBJ2-2; D remains unclear. V was pared by 0 bases and J by 1 base, with 7 bases between. The germline V gene has CDR1 SGHRS and CDR2 YFSETQ. The CDR3 has 15 amino acids. DNA of the CDR3: TGCGCCAGCAGCTTGGGCGGCAGGAACACCGGGGAGCTGTTTTTT. It specifies CASSLGGRNTGELFF.

The V gene is TRBV6-1, the J gene TRBJ2-5, with 9 bases identical to TRBD1. From germline, CDR1 is MNHNS and CDR2 SASEGT. There are 15 residues in the CDR3. The V segment lost 11 bases and the J segment 4 bases; nucleotides outside the gene matches: 14. The CDR3 nucleotides are TGTGCCTGTACCCGGGGACAGGGTGGACGAGAGACCCAGTACTTC. This gives the protein CACTRGQGGRETQYF.

About this clone itself: At the DNA level, this CDR3 is encoded by other sequences in the same sample as well. The V gene is TRBV7-2, the J gene TRBJ2-7; 11 nucleotides match TRBD2. Germline loops: CDR1 SGHTA, CDR2 FQGNSA. The V segment lost 0 bases and the J segment 4 bases; nucleotides outside the gene matches: 2. This CDR3 comprises 15 residues. The CDR3 spells CASSLAGTSGYEQYF. The CDR3 DNA follows: TGTGCCAGCAGCTTAGCGGGGACTAGCGGATACGAGCAGTACTTC.

The chain employs TRBV6-5 and TRBJ2-5, with 11 bases lining up with TRBD2. The ends lost 2 bases at V and 3 bases at J; junction bases unmatched: 5. Germline CDR1 MNHEY, CDR2 SVGAGI. This CDR3 contains 16 residues. Here the CDR3 DNA reads TGTGCCAGCAGTTACGCGTCACTAGCGGGGGAAGAGACCCAGTACTTC. Translating it yields CASSYASLAGEETQYF.

The chain uses TRBV2 and TRBJ1-6; D ambiguous. The CDR3 loop spans 15 amino acids. The V end lost 3 bases, the J end lost 7 bases, and 13 bases lay between the germline ends. Germline V gene sequence: CDR1 SNHLY, CDR2 FYNNEI. The CDR3 DNA is TGTGCCAGCAGTGACTCTGGGGATGGGAATTCACCCCTCCACTTT. It encodes CASSDSGDGNSPLHF.

The CDR3 coding sequence is TGTGCCAGTAGTCAGGACAAGGGGCGGGAGACCCAGTACTTC. This gives the protein CASSQDKGRETQYF. J is TRBJ2-5 and V is TRBV19; D is perhaps TRBD1 (5 bases). CDR3 size: 14 residues. Per the germline V gene, CDR1 is LNHDA and CDR2 is SQIVND (reference sequence). Trimming removed 5 bases from V and 5 bases from J, with 15 bases in between.

The chain links TRBV4-1 to TRBJ2-3; D is ambiguous. Trimming left V 4 bases short and J 3 bases short, with 8 bases between. The germline CDR1 and CDR2 sequences are MGHRA and YSYEKL. The CDR3 covers 13 residues. CDR3 loop: CASSRLGTDTQYF. Written as DNA, the CDR3 is TGCGCCAGCAGCCGACTCGGGACAGATACGCAGTATTTT.

The chain links TRBV12-5 to TRBJ2-5; perhaps TRBD1 as D (5 bases). The CDR3 has 15 residues. The germline V gene encodes CDR1 LGHNT and CDR2 FRNRAP. V lost 5 bases to trimming and J lost 4 bases, with 17 bases between them. CDR3: CASGPALGPTETQYF. In nucleotides, the CDR3 is TGTGCTAGTGGTCCAGCCCTGGGGCCCACAGAGACCCAGTACTTC.

The V and J genes are TRBV4-1 and TRBJ1-4; D is unresolved. Trimming took 7 bases from V and 4 from J, leaving 19 bases between them. The CDR3 is 16 residues long. CDR1 and CDR2 (germline): MGHRA, YSYEKL. This CDR3 is CASTASGVGSNEKLFF. CDR3 nucleotide sequence: TGCGCCAGCACGGCTAGCGGGGTTGGTAGTAATGAAAAACTGTTTTTT.

J is TRBJ2-7 and V is TRBV28, with D perhaps matching TRBD2 (7 bases). V was shortened by 2 bases and J by 7 bases, with 21 bases between the two germline ends. CDR3 length: 16 amino acids. Germline V gives CDR1 MDHEN, CDR2 SYDVKM. CDR3 loop: CASSLTGGGPFREQYF. For the CDR3, the DNA is TGTGCCAGCAGTTTAACCGGCGGGGGCCCTTTTCGGGAGCAGTACTTC.

The V gene is TRBV5-6, the J gene TRBJ2-5; D not certain. The tail of the sequence fits TRBJ2-7 better, so the J call may be wrong. Germline V gene sequence: CDR1 SGHDT, CDR2 YYEEEE. This CDR3 spans 14 amino acids. The CDR3 region is CASSLIALSYEQYF. The CDR3 bases are TGTGCCAGCAGCTTGATCGCTCTCTCCTACGAGCAGTACTTC.